This T cell receptor (beta chain) comes out of a study of T-cell reconstitution after alpha-beta-depleted transplantation in children. This clonotype was picked up many times. In germline, CDR1 is SGHTA, CDR2 FQGTGA. The CDR3 runs 15 residues. Trimming took 3 bases from V and 8 from J, leaving 17 bases between them. TCRbeta library preparation incorporated unique molecular identifiers. From the PCR reads, TCRdb called clonotypes with MiXCR, one entry per CDR3 protein. Among 450,000 to 600,000 distinct CDR3 sequences listed, over 10% were seen once. This TCR derives from a male patient younger than 18 who had a stem cell transplant for acute myeloid leukemia, so the T cells may come from the graft donor. The source material was PBMCs, mostly from graft donor cells, sampled 360 days after TCRalphabeta/CD19-depleted stem cell transplant. V is TRBV7-3 and J is TRBJ2-1, with D hard to call. The DNA of the CDR3 is TGTGCCAGCAGCTTTGGGCAAAGCTGGATCTATGAGCAGTTCTTC. Translating it yields CASSFGQSWIYEQFF.